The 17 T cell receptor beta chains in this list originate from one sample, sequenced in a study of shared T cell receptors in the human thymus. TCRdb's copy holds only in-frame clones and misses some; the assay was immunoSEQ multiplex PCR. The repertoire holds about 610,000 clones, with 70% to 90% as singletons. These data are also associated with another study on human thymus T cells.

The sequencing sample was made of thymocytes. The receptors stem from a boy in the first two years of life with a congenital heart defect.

CDR3 sequence (DNA): TGTGCCAGCAGCCTGGACAGACCAACTCGCACAGATACGCAGTATTTT. Its protein product is CASSLDRPTRTDTQYF. V usage is TRBV11-2 and J usage is TRBJ2-3; TRBD1 is a possible D gene (6 bases). Trimming shortened V by 5 bases and J by 1 base, and 16 bases separated the two germline ends. The CDR3 consists of 16 residues. The V gene's germline CDR1 is SGHAT and CDR2 FQNNGV.

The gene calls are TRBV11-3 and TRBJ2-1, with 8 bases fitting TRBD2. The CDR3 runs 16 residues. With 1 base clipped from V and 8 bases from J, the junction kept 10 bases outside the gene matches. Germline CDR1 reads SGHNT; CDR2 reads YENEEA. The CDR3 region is CASSLGIAGRDHEQFF. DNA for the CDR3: TGTGCCAGCAGCTTAGGAATAGCGGGGAGAGACCATGAGCAGTTCTTC.

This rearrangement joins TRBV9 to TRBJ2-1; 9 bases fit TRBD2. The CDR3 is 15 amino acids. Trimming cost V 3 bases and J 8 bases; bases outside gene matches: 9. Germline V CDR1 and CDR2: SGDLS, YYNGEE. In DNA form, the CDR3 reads TGTGCCAGCAGCGCCGACGGAGCGGGAGGCGATGAGCAGTTCTTC. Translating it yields CASSADGAGGDEQFF.

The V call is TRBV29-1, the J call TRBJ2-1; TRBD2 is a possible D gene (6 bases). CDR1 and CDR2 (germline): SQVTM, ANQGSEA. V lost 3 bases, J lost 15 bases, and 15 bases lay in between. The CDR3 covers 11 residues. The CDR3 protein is CSVDGILGGFF. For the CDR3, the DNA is TGCAGCGTTGATGGCATCCTCGGGGGGTTCTTC.

The DNA of the CDR3 is TGTGCCAGCAGGAATGGGCTAGCGGGAGGCGCAGAGACCCAGTACTTC. This codes for CASRNGLAGGAETQYF. The chain has TRBV27 and TRBJ2-5, with 11 bases that match TRBD2. V trimming: 6 bases; J trimming: 4 bases; junction bases outside the gene matches: 10. This CDR3 is built from 16 residues. CDR1 and CDR2 from the germline V gene are MNHEY and SMNVEV (reference sequence).

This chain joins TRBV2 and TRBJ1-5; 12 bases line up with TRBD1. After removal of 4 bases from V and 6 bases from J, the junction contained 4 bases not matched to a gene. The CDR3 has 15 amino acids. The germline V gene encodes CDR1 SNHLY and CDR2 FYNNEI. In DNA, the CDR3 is TGTGCCAGCAGTGGGGACAGGGGGCAGCGTCAGCCCCAGCATTTT. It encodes CASSGDRGQRQPQHF.

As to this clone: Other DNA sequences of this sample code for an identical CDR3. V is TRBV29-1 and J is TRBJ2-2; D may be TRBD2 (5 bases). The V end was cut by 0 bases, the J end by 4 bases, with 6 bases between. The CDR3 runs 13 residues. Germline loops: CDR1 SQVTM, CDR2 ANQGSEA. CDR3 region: CSVEDRGTGELFF. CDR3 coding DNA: TGCAGCGTTGAAGATCGGGGCACCGGGGAGCTGTTTTTT.

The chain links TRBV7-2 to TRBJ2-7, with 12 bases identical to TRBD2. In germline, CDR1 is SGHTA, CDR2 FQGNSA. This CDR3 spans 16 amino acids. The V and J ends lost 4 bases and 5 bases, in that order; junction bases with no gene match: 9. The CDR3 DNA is TGTGCCAGCAGCTCCCCGACTAGCGGGAGTGGCCACGAGCAGTACTTC. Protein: CASSSPTSGSGHEQYF.

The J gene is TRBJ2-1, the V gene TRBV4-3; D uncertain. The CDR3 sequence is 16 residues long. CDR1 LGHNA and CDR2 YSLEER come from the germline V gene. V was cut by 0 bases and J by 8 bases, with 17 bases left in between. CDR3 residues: CASSQEEASGLDEQFF. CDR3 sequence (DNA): TGCGCCAGCAGCCAAGAGGAAGCTTCGGGTCTGGATGAGCAGTTCTTC.

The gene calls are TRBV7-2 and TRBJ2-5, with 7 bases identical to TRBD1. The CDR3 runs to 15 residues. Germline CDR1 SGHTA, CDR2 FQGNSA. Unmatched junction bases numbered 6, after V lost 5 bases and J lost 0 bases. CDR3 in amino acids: CASSARQGYQETQYF. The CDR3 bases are TGTGCCAGCAGCGCACGACAGGGCTACCAAGAGACCCAGTACTTC.

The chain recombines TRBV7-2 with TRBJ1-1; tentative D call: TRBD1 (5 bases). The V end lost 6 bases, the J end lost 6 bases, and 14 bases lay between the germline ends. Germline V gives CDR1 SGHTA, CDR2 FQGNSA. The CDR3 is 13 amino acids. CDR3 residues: CASRELTGAEAFF. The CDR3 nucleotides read TGTGCCAGCAGGGAGCTGACGGGGGCTGAAGCTTTCTTT. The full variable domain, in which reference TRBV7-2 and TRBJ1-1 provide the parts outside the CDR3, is GAGVSQSPSNKVTEKGKDVELRCDPISGHTALYWYRQSLGQGLEFLIYFQGNSAPDKSGLPSDRFSAERTGGSVSTLTIQRTQQEDSAVYLCASRELTGAEAFFGQGTRLTVV.

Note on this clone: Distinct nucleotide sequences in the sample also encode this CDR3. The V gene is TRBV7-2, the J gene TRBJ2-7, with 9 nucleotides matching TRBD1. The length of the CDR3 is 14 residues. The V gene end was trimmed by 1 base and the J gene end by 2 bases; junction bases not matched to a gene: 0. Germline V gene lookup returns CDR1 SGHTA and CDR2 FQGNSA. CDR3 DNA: TGTGCCAGCAGCTTAGGGACAGGGGCCTACGAGCAGTACTTC. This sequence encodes CASSLGTGAYEQYF.

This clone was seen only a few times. CDR3 residues: CAISEGQGRYYEQYF. The CDR3 region has the DNA TGTGCCATCAGTGAAGGTCAGGGGAGATACTACGAGCAGTACTTC. The chain has TRBV10-3 and TRBJ2-7; a possible D gene is TRBD1 (6 bases). This CDR3 spans 15 amino acids. Germline assignment: CDR1 ENHRY and CDR2 SYGVKD. V lost 3 bases and J lost 3, with 15 bases in between.

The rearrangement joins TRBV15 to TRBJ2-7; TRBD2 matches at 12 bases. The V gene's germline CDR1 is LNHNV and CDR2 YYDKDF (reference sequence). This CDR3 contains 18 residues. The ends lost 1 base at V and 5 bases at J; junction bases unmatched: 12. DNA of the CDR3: TGTGCCACCAGCAGAGCCTCTAAGCCTAGCGGGAGGGCCAACGAGCAGTACTTC. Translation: CATSRASKPSGRANEQYF.

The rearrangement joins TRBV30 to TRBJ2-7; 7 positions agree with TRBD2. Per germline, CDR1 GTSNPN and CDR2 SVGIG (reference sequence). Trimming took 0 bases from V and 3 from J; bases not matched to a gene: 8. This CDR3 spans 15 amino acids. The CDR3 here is CAWSVELAAIYEQYF. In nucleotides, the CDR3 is TGTGCCTGGAGTGTAGAGCTAGCGGCAATCTACGAGCAGTACTTC.

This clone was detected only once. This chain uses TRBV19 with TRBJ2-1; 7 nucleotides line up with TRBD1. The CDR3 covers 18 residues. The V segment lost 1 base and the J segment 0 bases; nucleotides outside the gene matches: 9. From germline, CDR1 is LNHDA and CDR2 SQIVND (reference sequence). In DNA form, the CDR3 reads TGTGCCAGTAGTATAGCGAGGGGGCCCAAGGGCTCCTACAATGAGCAGTTCTTC. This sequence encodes CASSIARGPKGSYNEQFF.

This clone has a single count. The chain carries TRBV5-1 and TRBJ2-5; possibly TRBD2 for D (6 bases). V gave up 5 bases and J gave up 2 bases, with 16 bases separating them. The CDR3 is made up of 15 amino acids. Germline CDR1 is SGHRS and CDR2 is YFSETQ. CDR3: CASSFGGQGQETQYF. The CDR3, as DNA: TGCGCCAGCAGTTTTGGAGGGCAGGGACAAGAGACCCAGTACTTC.